The clone carrying this T cell receptor (beta chain) was observed many times. The CDR3 covers 15 residues. Per germline, CDR1 MNHNY and CDR2 SVGAGI (reference sequence). With 2 bases removed from V and 4 bases from J, the gap between germline ends came to 12 bases. Amplified TCR beta CDR3 regions derived from RNA transcripts. The TCR CDR3 first-round RT-PCR relied on the HTBI primer set. TCRdb independently ran MiXCR on the multiplex PCR reads; one entry per CDR3 protein. The table includes 310,000 or so distinct CDR3 sequences, approximately 15% detected once. This specimen comes from a study of T cells in Graves' hyperthyroidism and ophthalmopathy. The PBMCs were sourced from fresh peripheral blood (about 10 ml).

The TCR sequence derives from a woman aged 55-69 years with Graves' ophthalmopathy. V usage is TRBV6-6 and J usage is TRBJ1-5; D remains ambiguous. Sample: blood. Here the CDR3 reads CASSYQVQQNQPQHF. The CDR3 DNA sequence: TGTGCCAGCAGTTACCAGGTCCAACAAAATCAGCCCCAGCATTTT.